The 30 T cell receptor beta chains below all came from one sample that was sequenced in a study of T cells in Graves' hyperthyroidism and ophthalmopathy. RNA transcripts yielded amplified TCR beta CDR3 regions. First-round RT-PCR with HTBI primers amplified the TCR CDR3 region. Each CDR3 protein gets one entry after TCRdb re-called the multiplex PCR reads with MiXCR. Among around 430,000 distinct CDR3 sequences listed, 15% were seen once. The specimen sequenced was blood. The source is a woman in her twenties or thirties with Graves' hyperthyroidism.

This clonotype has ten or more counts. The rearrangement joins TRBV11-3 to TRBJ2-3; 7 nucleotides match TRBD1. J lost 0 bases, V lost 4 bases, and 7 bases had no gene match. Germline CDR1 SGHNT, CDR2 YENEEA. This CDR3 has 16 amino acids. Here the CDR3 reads CASSSPGTESTDTQYF. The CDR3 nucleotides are TGTGCCAGCAGCTCCCCCGGGACAGAGAGCACAGATACGCAGTATTTT.

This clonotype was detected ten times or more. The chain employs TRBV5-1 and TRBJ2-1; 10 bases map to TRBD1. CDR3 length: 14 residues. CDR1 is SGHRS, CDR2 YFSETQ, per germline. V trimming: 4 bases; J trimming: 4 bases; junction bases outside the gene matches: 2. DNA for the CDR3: TGCGCCAGCAGCACGGGACAGGGGTACAATGAGCAGTTCTTC. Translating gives CASSTGQGYNEQFF.

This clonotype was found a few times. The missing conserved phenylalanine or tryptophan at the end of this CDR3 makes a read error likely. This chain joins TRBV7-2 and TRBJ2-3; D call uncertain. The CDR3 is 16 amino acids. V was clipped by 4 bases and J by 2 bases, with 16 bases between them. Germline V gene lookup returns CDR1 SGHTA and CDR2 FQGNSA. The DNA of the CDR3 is TGTGCCAGCAGCTCCCAGCCCCGGCGGTTCACAGATACGCAGTATGTT. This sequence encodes CASSSQPRRFTDTQYV.

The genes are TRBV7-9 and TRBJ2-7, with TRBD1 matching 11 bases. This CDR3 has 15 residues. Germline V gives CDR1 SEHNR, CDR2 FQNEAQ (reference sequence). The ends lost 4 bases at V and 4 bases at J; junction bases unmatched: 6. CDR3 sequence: CASSSTDRGPYEQYF. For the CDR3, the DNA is TGTGCCAGCAGCTCGACGGACAGGGGGCCATACGAGCAGTACTTC.

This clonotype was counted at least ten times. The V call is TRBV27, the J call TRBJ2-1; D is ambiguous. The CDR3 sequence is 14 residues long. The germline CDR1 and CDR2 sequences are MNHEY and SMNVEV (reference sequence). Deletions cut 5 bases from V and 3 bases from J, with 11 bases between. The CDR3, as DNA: TGTGCCAGCAGTACCGAGACATTCTACAATGAGCAGTTCTTC. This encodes CASSTETFYNEQFF.

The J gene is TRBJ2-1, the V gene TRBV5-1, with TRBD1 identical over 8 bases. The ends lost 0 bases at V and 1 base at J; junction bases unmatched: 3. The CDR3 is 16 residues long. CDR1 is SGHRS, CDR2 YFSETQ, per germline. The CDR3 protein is CASSLGTGGSYNEQFF. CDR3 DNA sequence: TGCGCCAGCAGCTTGGGCACAGGGGGTTCCTACAATGAGCAGTTCTTC. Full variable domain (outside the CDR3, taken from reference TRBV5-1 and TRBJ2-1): KAGVTQTPRYLIKTRGQQVTLSCSPISGHRSVSWYQQTPGQGLQFLFEYFSETQRNKGNFPGRFSGRQFSNSRSEMNVSTLELGDSALYLCASSLGTGGSYNEQFFGPGTRLTVL.

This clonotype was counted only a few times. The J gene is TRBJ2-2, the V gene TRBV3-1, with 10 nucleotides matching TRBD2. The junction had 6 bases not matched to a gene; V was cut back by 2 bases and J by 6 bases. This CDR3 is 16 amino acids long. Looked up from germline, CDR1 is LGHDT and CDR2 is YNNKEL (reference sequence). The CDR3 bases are TGTGCCAGCAGCCAAAAGTCTAGCGGGAGTCCCGGGGAGCTGTTTTTT. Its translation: CASSQKSSGSPGELFF.

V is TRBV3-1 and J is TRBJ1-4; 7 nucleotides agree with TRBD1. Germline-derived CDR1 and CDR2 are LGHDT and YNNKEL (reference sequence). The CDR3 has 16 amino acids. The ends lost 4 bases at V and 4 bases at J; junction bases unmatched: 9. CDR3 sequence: CASSPYLTGINEKLFF. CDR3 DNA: TGTGCCAGCAGCCCTTACTTGACAGGGATTAATGAAAAACTGTTTTTT.

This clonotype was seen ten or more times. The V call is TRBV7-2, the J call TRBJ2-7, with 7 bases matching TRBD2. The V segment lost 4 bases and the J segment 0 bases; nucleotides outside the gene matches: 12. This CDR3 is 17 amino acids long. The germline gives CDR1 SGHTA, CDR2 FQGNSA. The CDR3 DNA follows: TGTGCCAGCAGCTACATCGATAGCGGGCCAAGCTCCTACGAGCAGTACTTC. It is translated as CASSYIDSGPSSYEQYF.

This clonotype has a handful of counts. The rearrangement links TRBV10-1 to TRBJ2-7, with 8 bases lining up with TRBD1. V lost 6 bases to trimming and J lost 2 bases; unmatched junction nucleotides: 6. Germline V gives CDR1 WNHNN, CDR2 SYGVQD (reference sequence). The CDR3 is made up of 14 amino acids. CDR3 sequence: CASSETGEAYEQYF. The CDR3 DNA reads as TGCGCCAGCAGCGAGACAGGGGAGGCCTACGAGCAGTACTTC.

CDR3 DNA: TGTGCCAGCAGCGTAGGAACTAGCGGAGCGAACACAGATACGCAGTATTTT. It yields the protein CASSVGTSGANTDTQYF. The genes are TRBV9 and TRBJ2-3; 8 bases are shared with TRBD2. CDR3 length equals 17 residues. The V segment lost 0 bases and the J segment 2 bases; nucleotides outside the gene matches: 8. Germline loops: CDR1 SGDLS, CDR2 YYNGEE.

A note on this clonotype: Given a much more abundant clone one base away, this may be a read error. CDR3 sequence (DNA): TGTGCCAGCAGCCTTCGGCACAGGGGGGGTGAGCAGTTCTTC. It encodes CASSLRHRGGEQFF. The chain combines TRBV9 with TRBJ2-1, with D maybe TRBD1 (8 bases). Germline assignment: CDR1 SGDLS and CDR2 YYNGEE. This CDR3 is built from 14 residues. The ends were cut back, 4 bases at V and 9 bases at J, with 17 bases in the middle. Combining the CDR3 with reference TRBV9 and TRBJ2-1 gives the whole variable domain DSGVTQTPKHLITATGQRVTLRCSPRSGDLSVYWYQQSLDQGLQFLIQYYNGEERAKGNILERFSAQQFPDLHSELNLSSLELGDSALYFCASSLRHRGGEQFFGPGTRLTVL.

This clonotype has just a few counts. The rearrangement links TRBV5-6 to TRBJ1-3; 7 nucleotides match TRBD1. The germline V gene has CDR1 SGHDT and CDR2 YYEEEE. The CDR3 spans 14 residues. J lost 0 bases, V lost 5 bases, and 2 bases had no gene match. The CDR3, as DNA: TGTGCCAGCAGGGGACAGCACTCTGGAAACACCATATATTTT. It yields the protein CASRGQHSGNTIYF.

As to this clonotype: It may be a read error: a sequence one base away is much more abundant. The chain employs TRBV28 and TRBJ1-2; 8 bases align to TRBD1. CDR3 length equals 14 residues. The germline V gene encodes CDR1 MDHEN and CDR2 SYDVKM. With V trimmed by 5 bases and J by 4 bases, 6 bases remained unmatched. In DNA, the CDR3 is TGTGCCAGCAGTCAGGGGGCTAAGTCCTATGGCTACACCTTC. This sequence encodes CASSQGAKSYGYTF.

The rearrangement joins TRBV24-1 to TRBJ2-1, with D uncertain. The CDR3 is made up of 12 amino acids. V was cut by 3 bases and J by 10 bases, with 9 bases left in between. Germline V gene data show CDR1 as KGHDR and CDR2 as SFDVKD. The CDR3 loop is CATSDTAEEQFF. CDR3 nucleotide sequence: TGTGCCACCAGTGATACCGCGGAAGAGCAGTTCTTC.

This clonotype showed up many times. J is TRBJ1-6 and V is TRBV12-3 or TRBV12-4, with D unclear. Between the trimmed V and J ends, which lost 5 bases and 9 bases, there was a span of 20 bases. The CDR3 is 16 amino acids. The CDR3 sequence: CASSPQGPLLFSPLHF. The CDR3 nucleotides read TGTGCCAGCAGTCCCCAAGGACCGCTGTTGTTTTCACCCCTCCACTTT.

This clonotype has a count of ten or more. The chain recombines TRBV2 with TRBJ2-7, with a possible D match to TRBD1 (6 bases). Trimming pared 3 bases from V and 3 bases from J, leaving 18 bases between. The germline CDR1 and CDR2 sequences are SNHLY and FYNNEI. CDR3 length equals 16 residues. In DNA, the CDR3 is TGTGCCAGCAGTGATGACAGGACAGTCAAAATCTACGAGCAGTACTTC. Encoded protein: CASSDDRTVKIYEQYF.

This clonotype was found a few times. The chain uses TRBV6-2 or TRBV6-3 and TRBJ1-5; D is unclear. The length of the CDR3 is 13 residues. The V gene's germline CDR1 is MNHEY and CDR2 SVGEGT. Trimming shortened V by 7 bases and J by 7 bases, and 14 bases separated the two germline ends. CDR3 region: CASKDRVEQPQHF. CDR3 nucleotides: TGTGCCAGCAAGGATCGAGTGGAGCAGCCCCAGCATTTT.

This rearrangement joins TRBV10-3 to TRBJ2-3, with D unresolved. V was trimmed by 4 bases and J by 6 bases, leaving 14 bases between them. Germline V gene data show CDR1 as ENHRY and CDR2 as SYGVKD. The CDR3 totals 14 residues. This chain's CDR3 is CAISGRGSEDTQYF. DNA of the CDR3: TGTGCCATCAGTGGGCGTGGAAGCGAGGATACGCAGTATTTT.

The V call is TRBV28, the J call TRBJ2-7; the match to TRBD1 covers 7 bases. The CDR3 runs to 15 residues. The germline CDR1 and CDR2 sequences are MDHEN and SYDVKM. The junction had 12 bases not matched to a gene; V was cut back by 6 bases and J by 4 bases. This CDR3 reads CASRLTGVHQYEQYF. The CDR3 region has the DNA TGTGCCAGCAGGCTAACAGGGGTCCACCAGTACGAGCAGTACTTC.

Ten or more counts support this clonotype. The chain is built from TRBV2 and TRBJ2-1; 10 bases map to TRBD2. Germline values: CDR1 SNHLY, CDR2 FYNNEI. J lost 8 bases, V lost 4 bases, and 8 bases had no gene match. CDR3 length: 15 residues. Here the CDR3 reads CASSAQGLAGDEQFF. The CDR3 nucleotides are TGTGCCAGCAGTGCCCAGGGGCTAGCGGGAGATGAGCAGTTCTTC.

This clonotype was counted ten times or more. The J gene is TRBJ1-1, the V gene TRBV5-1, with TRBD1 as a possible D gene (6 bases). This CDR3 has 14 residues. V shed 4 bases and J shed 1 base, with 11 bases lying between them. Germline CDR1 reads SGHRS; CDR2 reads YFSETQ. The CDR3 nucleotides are TGCGCCAGCAGCGGAGGGGGACAGAACACTGAAGCTTTCTTT. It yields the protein CASSGGGQNTEAFF.

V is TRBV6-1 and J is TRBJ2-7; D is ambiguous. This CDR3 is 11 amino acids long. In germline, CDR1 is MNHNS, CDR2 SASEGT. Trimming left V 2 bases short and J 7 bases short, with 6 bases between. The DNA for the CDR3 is TGTGCCAGCAGTGAATTCCGGGAGCAGTACTTC. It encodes CASSEFREQYF.

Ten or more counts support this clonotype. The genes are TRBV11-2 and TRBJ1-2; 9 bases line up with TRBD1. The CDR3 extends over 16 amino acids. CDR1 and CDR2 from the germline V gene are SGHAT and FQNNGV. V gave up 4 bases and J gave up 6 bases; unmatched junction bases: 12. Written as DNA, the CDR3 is TGTGCCAGCAGCTCCCTACCGGGACAGGGTCGGGATGGCTACACCTTC. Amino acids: CASSSLPGQGRDGYTF.

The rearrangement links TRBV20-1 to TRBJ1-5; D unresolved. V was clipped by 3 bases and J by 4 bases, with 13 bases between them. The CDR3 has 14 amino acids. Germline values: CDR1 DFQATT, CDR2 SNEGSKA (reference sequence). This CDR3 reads CSASEGPRNQPQHF. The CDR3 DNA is TGCAGTGCTAGTGAAGGTCCGAGGAATCAGCCCCAGCATTTT.

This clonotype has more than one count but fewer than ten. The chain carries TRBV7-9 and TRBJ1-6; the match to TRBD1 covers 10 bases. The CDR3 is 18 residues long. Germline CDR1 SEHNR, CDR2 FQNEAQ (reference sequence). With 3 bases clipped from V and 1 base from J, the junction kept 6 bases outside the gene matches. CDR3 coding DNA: TGTGCCAGCAGCTTCCCGGGACAGGGGTCATCCTATAATTCACCCCTCCACTTT. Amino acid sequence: CASSFPGQGSSYNSPLHF.

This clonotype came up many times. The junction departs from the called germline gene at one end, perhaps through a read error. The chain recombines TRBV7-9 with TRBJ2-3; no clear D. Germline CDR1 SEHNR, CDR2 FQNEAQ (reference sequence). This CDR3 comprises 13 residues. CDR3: CASSLGITDTQYF. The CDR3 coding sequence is TGTGCCAGCAGCTTGGGCATTACAGACACGCAGTATTTT.

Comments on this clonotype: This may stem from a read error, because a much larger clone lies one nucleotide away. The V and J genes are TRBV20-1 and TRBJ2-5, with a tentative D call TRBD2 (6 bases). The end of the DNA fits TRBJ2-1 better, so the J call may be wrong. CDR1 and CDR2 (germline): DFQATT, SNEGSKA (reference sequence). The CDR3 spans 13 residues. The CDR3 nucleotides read TGCAGCCCTATATCGGGACTCCAAGAGACCCAGTTCTTC. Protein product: CSPISGLQETQFF.

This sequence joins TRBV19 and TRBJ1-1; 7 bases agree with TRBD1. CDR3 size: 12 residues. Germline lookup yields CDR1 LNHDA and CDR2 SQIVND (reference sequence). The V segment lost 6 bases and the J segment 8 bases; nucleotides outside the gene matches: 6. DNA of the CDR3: TGTGCCAGTAGGGGAGAGGGGGCGGAAGCTTTCTTT. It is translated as CASRGEGAEAFF.

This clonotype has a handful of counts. CDR3 nucleotides: TGTGCCAGCAGCCTAAACTCCCGGACTAGCCCCGAGCAGTACTTC. This sequence encodes CASSLNSRTSPEQYF. The V and J genes are TRBV6-1 and TRBJ2-7, with 8 bases that match TRBD2. V was clipped by 6 bases and J by 6 bases; unmatched bases: 13. Germline assignment: CDR1 MNHNS and CDR2 SASEGT. This CDR3 contains 15 residues.